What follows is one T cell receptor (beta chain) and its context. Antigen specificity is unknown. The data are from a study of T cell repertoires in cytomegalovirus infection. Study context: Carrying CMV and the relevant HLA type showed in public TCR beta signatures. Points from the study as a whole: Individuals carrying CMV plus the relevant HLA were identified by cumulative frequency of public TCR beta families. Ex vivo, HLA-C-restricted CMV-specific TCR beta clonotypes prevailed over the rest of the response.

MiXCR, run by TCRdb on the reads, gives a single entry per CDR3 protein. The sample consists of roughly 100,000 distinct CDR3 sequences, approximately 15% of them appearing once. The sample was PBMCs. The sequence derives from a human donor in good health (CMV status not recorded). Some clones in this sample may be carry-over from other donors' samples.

CDR3 in DNA: TGCGCCAGCAGCCAAGAGGGACAGGGAACCTACGAGCAGTACTTC. Translating gives CASSQEGQGTYEQYF. The V and J genes are TRBV4-3 and TRBJ2-7; 9 bases are a match to TRBD1. Trimming at V came to 0 bases and at J to 2 bases, leaving 2 bases not matched to a gene. Germline-derived CDR1 and CDR2 are LGHNA and YSLEER. The CDR3 is 15 amino acids.